This entry features one TCR beta chain sequence. Its antigen remains unidentified. A read error may produce the germline difference seen at one junction end. This record belongs to a study of Ad26.COV2.S vaccination and SARS-CoV-2 variants. Study-wide results and limits: Vaccine recipients posted higher spike-specific TCR breadth than their placebo counterparts. Non-spike TCR breadth did not differ much between vaccine and placebo recipients.

Only in-frame clones appear in the TCRdb table, and some are missing; sequencing was by immunoSEQ multiplex PCR. Among about 400,000 clones listed, about four fifths were seen once. Sample treatment: around 19 received Ad26.COV2.S at low or high dose, single or two shots; 5 received placebo; per-sample allocation not given. Each sample was drawn 63 days after the first injection (of vaccine or placebo). CDR1 MGHDK and CDR2 SYGVNS come from the germline V gene. CDR3 size: 11 residues. The sample here was peripheral blood, taken in a trial of Ad26.COV2.S vaccine versus placebo. The chain has TRBV25-1 and TRBJ2-7; TRBD2 might be the D (5 bases). This TCR was recovered from a person aged 18-65 years who received the Ad26.COV2.S COVID-19 vaccine or a placebo. This CDR3 reads CASSDDSGFFF. The CDR3 DNA sequence: TGTGCCAGCAGTGACGATTCGGGGTTCTTCTTC.